These 9 T cell receptor beta chains share one sample of origin, sequenced in a study of regulatory T cells in long-lasting Graves disease. Time point described: newly diagnosed GD, antithyroid drugs for less than 3 months. PBMCs were the source of the RNA used for TCR sequencing. For TCR beta, libraries came from iRepertoire HTBI primers and Arm-PCR of CDR3 regions. TCRdb passed the multiplex PCR reads through MiXCR, listing each CDR3 protein once. This sample has 580,000 or so distinct CDR3 sequences, with approximately 16% found just once. The same data also contributed to another study, on T cells in Graves' hyperthyroidism and ophthalmopathy.

Specimen: peripheral blood mononuclear cells (PBMCs), collected at new diagnosis, from a patient treated with antithyroid drugs. All receptors come from a man aged 18 to 29 with Graves disease.

This clonotype was detected many times. The CDR3 region is CASNEIPRNEQFF. Written as DNA, the CDR3 is TGCGCCAGCAACGAGATTCCCCGGAATGAGCAGTTCTTC. The chain combines TRBV5-1 with TRBJ2-1; the D is unclear. The germline V gene encodes CDR1 SGHRS and CDR2 YFSETQ. Deletions cut 6 bases from V and 7 bases from J, with 14 bases between. The length of the CDR3 is 13 residues.

The table lists this clonotype with many counts. The chain joins TRBV20-1 to TRBJ2-3, with TRBD2 matching 10 bases. Germline V gene sequence: CDR1 DFQATT, CDR2 SNEGSKA (reference sequence). This CDR3 comprises 14 residues. The ends lost 5 bases at V and 2 bases at J; junction bases unmatched: 4. Written as DNA, the CDR3 is TGCAGTGCTTCTAGCGGGAGTCCCACAGATACGCAGTATTTT. Amino acid sequence: CSASSGSPTDTQYF.

This clonotype occurred many times. The rearrangement links TRBV5-1 to TRBJ2-1; 10 nucleotides agree with TRBD2. This CDR3 has 17 residues. The V gene end was trimmed by 0 bases and the J gene end by 4 bases; junction bases not matched to a gene: 7. The V gene's germline CDR1 is SGHRS and CDR2 YFSETQ. The CDR3 reads CASSLEVQAGGYNEQFF. The DNA for the CDR3 is TGCGCCAGCAGCTTGGAGGTGCAAGCGGGAGGGTACAATGAGCAGTTCTTC. Supplemented by reference TRBV5-1 and TRBJ2-1, the full variable domain reads KAGVTQTPRYLIKTRGQQVTLSCSPISGHRSVSWYQQTPGQGLQFLFEYFSETQRNKGNFPGRFSGRQFSNSRSEMNVSTLELGDSALYLCASSLEVQAGGYNEQFFGPGTRLTVL.

This chain joins TRBV4-2 and TRBJ2-1; no firm D call. The CDR3 is 16 amino acids. Per the germline V gene, CDR1 is LGHNA and CDR2 is YNFKEQ. V was trimmed by 1 base and J by 2 bases, leaving 12 bases between them. As DNA, the CDR3 is TGTGCCAGCAGCCAAGGGGTGGGCATGACCTACAATGAGCAGTTCTTC. Protein: CASSQGVGMTYNEQFF.

This clonotype was seen more than once but under ten times. J is TRBJ2-5 and V is TRBV20-1; D gene ambiguous. The V end was cut by 1 base, the J end by 5 bases, with 8 bases between. Germline CDR1 DFQATT, CDR2 SNEGSKA (reference sequence). The CDR3 covers 12 residues. The CDR3 DNA reads as TGCAGTGCTAGAGGGGTTAGGGAGACCCAGTACTTC. Its protein product is CSARGVRETQYF.

This clonotype occurred a few times. The chain is built from TRBV6-1 and TRBJ1-3; D is ambiguous. CDR1 MNHNS and CDR2 SASEGT come from the germline V gene. The CDR3 spans 14 residues. V lost 9 bases, J lost 8 bases, and 20 bases lay in between. CDR3 loop: CASAGGLTADTIYF. The CDR3 bases are TGTGCCAGTGCCGGTGGTTTGACTGCAGACACCATATATTTT.

The rearrangement joins TRBV20-1 to TRBJ1-5; a possible D gene is TRBD1 (6 bases). Trimming left V 3 bases short and J 4 bases short, with 25 bases between. Germline V gene sequence: CDR1 DFQATT, CDR2 SNEGSKA (reference sequence). The CDR3 runs 18 residues. The CDR3 protein is CSASSTDTLQGPNQPQHF. The CDR3 nucleotides read TGCAGTGCTAGTTCTACGGACACCCTTCAGGGGCCTAATCAGCCCCAGCATTTT.

This chain links TRBV20-1 with TRBJ2-5, with TRBD1 as a possible D gene (6 bases). The CDR3 is 13 amino acids. Trimming shortened V by 6 bases and J by 3 bases, and 14 bases separated the two germline ends. Germline CDR1 reads DFQATT; CDR2 reads SNEGSKA (reference sequence). This CDR3 is CSAPGHLKETQYF. The CDR3 nucleotides read TGCAGTGCGCCGGGACATTTGAAAGAGACCCAGTACTTC.

The rearrangement uses TRBV4-1 and TRBJ2-1; TRBD2 might be the D (5 bases). The CDR3 totals 17 residues. CDR1 is MGHRA and CDR2 is YSYEKL in the germline V gene. Trimming shortened V by 1 base and J by 2 bases, and 15 bases separated the two germline ends. In nucleotides, the CDR3 is TGCGCCAGCAGCCAAGTCCCCTCCCAGCGGCCCTACAATGAGCAGTTCTTC. This sequence encodes CASSQVPSQRPYNEQFF.